These 4 T cell receptor beta chains were all obtained from the same sample, sequenced in a study of radiation and T cells in renal cell carcinoma. Sample time point: blood 4 weeks post-SBRT, at nephrectomy. Noted treatment: 15 Gy SBRT to primary tumor, nephrectomy 4 weeks later. The protocol was immunoSEQ multiplex PCR, while the TCRdb copy is restricted to in-frame clones and leaves out a portion. This sample has approximately 92,000 clones, with around four fifths found just once. The specimen was blood, collected from a patient whose treatment included radiotherapy and nephrectomy. The receptor source for this set is a man aged 50-59 years with renal cell carcinoma.

The chain has TRBV7-3 and TRBJ2-2, with 9 bases aligning to TRBD1. Losses at the gene ends were 6 bases for V and 0 bases for J; bases not matched to a gene: 11. This CDR3 comprises 18 residues. In germline, CDR1 is SGHTA, CDR2 FQGTGA. CDR3 DNA: TGTGCCAGCAGATTTACAGGGGGCGCGGGGTCGAACACCGGGGAGCTGTTTTTT. Protein product: CASRFTGGAGSNTGELFF.

The rearrangement uses TRBV5-1 and TRBJ2-5; D perhaps matches TRBD1 (5 bases). The V end lost 3 bases, the J end lost 5 bases, and 17 bases lay between the germline ends. Germline assignment: CDR1 SGHRS and CDR2 YFSETQ. The CDR3 sequence is 15 residues long. CDR3 DNA sequence: TGCGCCAGCAGCTCCCTACCGGGTTCAGGGGAGACCCAGTACTTC. As protein: CASSSLPGSGETQYF.

The chain employs TRBV7-9 and TRBJ2-3; 8 bases are shared with TRBD1. V was clipped by 4 bases and J by 3 bases; unmatched bases: 3. Germline V gene sequence: CDR1 SEHNR, CDR2 FQNEAQ (reference sequence). This CDR3 is 14 amino acids long. The CDR3 spells CASSSDRVTDTQYF. The CDR3 coding sequence is TGTGCCAGCAGCTCGGACAGGGTTACAGATACGCAGTATTTT.

The chain employs TRBV28 and TRBJ2-7; D not certain. Germline V gives CDR1 MDHEN, CDR2 SYDVKM. This CDR3 contains 12 residues. The germline V and J ends were trimmed by 3 bases and 0 bases, with 3 bases remaining between them. As DNA, the CDR3 is TGTGCCAGCAGTTTTAGCTCCTACGAGCAGTACTTC. This translates into CASSFSSYEQYF.